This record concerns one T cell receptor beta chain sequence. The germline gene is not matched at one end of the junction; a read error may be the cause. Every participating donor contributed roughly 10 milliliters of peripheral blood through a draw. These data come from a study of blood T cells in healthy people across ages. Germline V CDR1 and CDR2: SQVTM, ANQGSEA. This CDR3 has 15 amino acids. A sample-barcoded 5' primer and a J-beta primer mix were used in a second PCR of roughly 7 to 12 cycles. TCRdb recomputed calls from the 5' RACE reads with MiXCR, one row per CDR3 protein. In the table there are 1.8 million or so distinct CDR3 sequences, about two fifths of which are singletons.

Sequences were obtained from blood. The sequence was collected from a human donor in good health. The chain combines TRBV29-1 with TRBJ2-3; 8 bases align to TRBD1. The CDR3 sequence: CAESTGVGFADTQYF. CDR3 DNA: TGTGCGGAATCGACAGGGGTAGGATTCGCAGATACGCAGTATTTT.